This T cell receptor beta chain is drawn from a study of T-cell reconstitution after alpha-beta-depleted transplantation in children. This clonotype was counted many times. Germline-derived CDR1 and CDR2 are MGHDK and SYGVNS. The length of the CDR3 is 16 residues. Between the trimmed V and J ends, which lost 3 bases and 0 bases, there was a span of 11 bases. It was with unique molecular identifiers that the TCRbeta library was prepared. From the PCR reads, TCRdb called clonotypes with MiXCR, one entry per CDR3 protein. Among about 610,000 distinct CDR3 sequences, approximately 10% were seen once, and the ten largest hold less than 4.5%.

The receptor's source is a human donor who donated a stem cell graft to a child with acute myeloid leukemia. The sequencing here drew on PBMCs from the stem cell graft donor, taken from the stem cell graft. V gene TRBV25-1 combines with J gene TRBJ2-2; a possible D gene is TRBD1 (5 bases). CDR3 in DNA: TGTGCCAGCAGTGACAGGGCGATACCGAACACCGGGGAGCTGTTTTTT. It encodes CASSDRAIPNTGELFF.